This TCR beta chain was retrieved from a study of cytomegalovirus exposure and HLA in healthy donors. Amplification used 60 Vbeta primers and 13 Jbeta primers. Method: immunoSEQ multiplex PCR; TCRdb's copy keeps in-frame clones and lacks some. Of roughly 92,000 clones listed, 80% are singletons. Germline values: CDR1 SGHTA, CDR2 FQGTGA. This CDR3 is built from 13 residues. Trimming removed 3 bases from V and 0 bases from J, with 3 bases in between. V and J are TRBV7-3 and TRBJ2-1, with no clear D. The sample comprised PBMCs. The receptor's source is a woman aged 50 to 60 in good health and CMV-seropositive. CDR3 bases: TGTGCCAGCAGCTTGAGCTCCTACAATGAGCAGTTCTTC. Protein sequence: CASSLSSYNEQFF.